The TCR beta chain under discussion was sequenced for a study of cytomegalovirus exposure and HLA in healthy donors (dated by TCRdb to 2016 to 2017). As for the study more broadly: An earlier analysis of roughly 500 of the donors reported 250 to 300 Gb of sequence data and roughly 110 million unique TCR beta sequences from roughly 180 million T cells. An early release that covered fewer than 800 HLA-typed donors contained approximately 300 gigabases of sequencing data and tens of millions of unique TCR sequences. Among the roughly 370 genotyped donors, around 81% belonged to the genetic ancestry cluster associated with self-reported Caucasian donors. The study aimed to test whether signatures of past pathogen exposure could be identified by cataloging public T cell receptors. Using immunosequencing, the study profiled T cell repertoires from roughly 650 subjects and related those repertoires to cytomegalovirus serostatus. In addition to the first cohort of approximately 650 subjects, a separate validation cohort of 120 different subjects was used. To predict cytomegalovirus infection status, the study combined high-throughput TCR immunosequencing, statistical association of individual TCRs with disease status, and machine learning. A later analysis re-examined previously published TCR beta repertoires from hundreds of donors and added high-resolution HLA genotyping to investigate patterns of TCR occurrence. The later analysis used no new phenotypic data to find candidate immune exposures, relying instead on TCR beta sequences and their occurrence across donors. To decide whether each TCR beta V gene segment behaved as functional or pseudogenic, an earlier analysis of approximately 620 of the donors relied on high-throughput TCR beta sequencing. Donor age, sex, ethnicity and CMV serostatus were compiled alongside the repertoire data. A later genetic analysis took genome-wide SNP genotypes for 398 of the 666 donors and used that subset as a discovery cohort. Every repertoire in the discovery cohort had been generated on one and the same sequencing platform. Both class I and class II loci were covered by HLA typing, at four-digit resolution. The number of typed donors differed by locus: about 629-630 for A, B, C, DRB1 and DQB1; approximately 530 for DQA1; approximately 610 for DPA1; and some 470 for DPB1. Several DR-DQ haplotypes were handled as single units for association and clustering, since linkage in the cohort was strong. Among some 410 genotyped donors of the cohort, an average of around 240,000 unique TCR beta nucleotide sequences were sequenced per donor, roughly 20% of them non-productive. Overall study results and their limits: A cluster of highly shared sequence variants was judged likely to be a technical artifact of the sequencing pipeline. Because the 87-base-pair reads could not distinguish some IMGT-functional V segments, including TRBV6-2 and TRBV6-3, those segments were excluded. When HLA alleles, especially DR and DQ, strongly co-occurred, TCR associations were difficult to assign to individual alleles. In a later genetic analysis, a missense DCLRE1C variant was associated with V-gene and J-gene trimming of TCR beta chains, and the association was replicated in an independent cohort. In a later analysis, several top co-occurrence clusters were reported to appear linked to parvovirus B19, influenza, CMV and Epstein-Barr virus. In the study, 150 to 200 TCR beta chains were listed as associated with cytomegalovirus. In a later analysis, HLA-associated TCR beta chains were found to be more clonally expanded and to have lower generation probabilities than equally common non-associated chains. CMV serostatus was the only immune exposure information available for the cohort. While some public TCRs were present in many individuals, most TCR sequences turned up only very rarely across donors. Because counts were too low, about 15 rarely observed V segments, including chromosome 9 orphons, were left out of the earlier analysis of a few hundred of the donors. Specific HLA alleles were associated with roughly 17,000 TCR beta sequences at a false discovery rate of 0.05 in a later analysis. Linkage disequilibrium might explain the correlated functional status among segregating V segments, but an unknown experimental factor could not be excluded. A later analysis found that TCR association rates varied across HLA loci, with DRB1 alleles showing the most associated TCRs and HLA-C alleles the fewest. Most CMV-associated TCR beta chains appeared to be HLA-restricted in a later analysis, and the HLA associations seemed to be driven largely by CMV exposure. In this cohort, only TCR beta chains were sequenced, and detectable features were limited by the absence of alpha or paired-chain data. The classifier was reported to diagnose cytomegalovirus status with high specificity and sensitivity in both the original cohort and the validation cohort. In an earlier analysis of approximately 590 of the donors, most TCR beta V segments were observed in productive rearrangements about 87% or about 30% of the time, broadly matching IMGT annotations. Because some donors lacked HLA typing at each locus, the association tests relied only on the typed subset. Three of the identified cytomegalovirus-associated TCR beta chains were confirmed in vitro to be specific for cytomegalovirus antigens. The authors suggested that the approach could potentially be extended to other disease states and immunological phenotypes. According to a later genetic analysis, donors in an Asian-associated ancestry cluster had fewer N-insertions in productive TCRs than the approximately 630-donor mean. A further reported finding was that TCR beta sequences accurately predicted the HLA-A and HLA-B alleles for most subjects in the first cohort. The presence/absence analyses assumed that sequencing depth was roughly uniform across donors, and that assumption may not be true.

In total, roughly 670 healthy bone marrow donors made up the cohort. All cohort members were sampled while nominally healthy, although unrecorded immune exposures were likely present. The donor tested CMV seronegative, placing the donor among the 350 or so seronegative members of the cohort. A peripheral blood sample was provided by each donor, and peripheral blood mononuclear cells were used for TCR beta sequencing. The Qiagen DNeasy Blood Extraction Kit was used to extract genomic DNA from the blood cell samples. Points on this clone: This receptor's antigen is unknown.

V loses 4 bases at its end and J loses 3 bases; junction bases beyond the gene matches: 2. CDR1 and CDR2, looked up from the germline V gene, are SGHTS and YDEGEE. The CDR3 measures 14 amino acids from cysteine to phenylalanine. Of all the DNA, just the CDR3 is kept, 42 bases in frame from base 1. Library method: the immunoSEQ multiplex PCR assay. The multiplex PCR relied on a mix of 60 forward primers for TCR Vbeta segments and 13 reverse primers for TCR Jbeta segments. Amplification of the CDR3 region of rearranged TCR beta genes was performed with a multiplex PCR assay on genomic DNA. The Illumina HiSeq System was used to sequence the amplified TCR beta libraries as 87-base-pair reads. The study's processing was this. A later analysis counted approximately 76 million unique TCR beta chains across the 550 to 750 repertoires, and approximately 11 million of these chains were shared by at least two donors. Raw reads were error-corrected and collapsed into unique sequences with a nearest-neighbor algorithm that merged closely related sequences to remove PCR and sequencing errors. CDR3 sequences were aligned to IMGT reference sequences to assign V, D and J gene segments. For a sequence to be retained, a match of at least six nucleotides to both a V gene segment and a J gene segment was required. A rearrangement counted as productive if the CDR3 had no stop codons and remained in frame with V and J, and every other rearrangement counted as non-productive. CDR3 was defined according to IMGT convention as the region running from the second conserved V-encoded cysteine to the conserved J-encoded phenylalanine. The earlier analysis of about 610 of the donors excluded any sequence lacking an unambiguous match to a single V gene segment. In an earlier analysis of approximately 560 of the donors, a V segment was called functional when productive rearrangements were above 56.7%, and segregating when the standard deviation between donors exceeded 5%. A statistical classification framework was built to diagnose cytomegalovirus status from the catalog of TCR beta chain sequences. A later analysis assigned V and J genes by comparing TCR nucleotide sequences with IMGT/GENE-DB human TR gene sequences. A later analysis assigned CDR3 sequences and most-parsimonious VDJ recombination scenarios with the TCRdist pipeline. In a later analysis, each TCR beta chain was defined by its CDR3 amino acid sequence together with its V-gene family, and reads without a unique V-gene family were excluded. To address suspected cross-contamination and a sequencing artifact, a later analysis removed several hundred highly shared, low-generation-probability nucleotide sequences. In a later analysis, a clonal expansion index was calculated for each public chain from normalized within-repertoire ranks of inferred template counts. In a later analysis, generation probabilities were computed using a VDJ recombination model fitted to out-of-frame rearrangements, and the results were checked against IGoR. A later analysis scored TCR-TCR, TCR-HLA and TCR-CMV co-occurrence with hypergeometric tests, applying a repertoire-size bias correction to TCR pairs. A later analysis estimated false discovery rates by permuting HLA or CMV assignments 20 times. In a later analysis, co-occurring TCRs were grouped with DBSCAN, and TCRdist sequence similarity was added when clustering was performed within HLA-allele-positive subsets. Co-occurrence clustering excluded repertoires with fewer than 30,000 or more than 120,000 public chains, plus five with anomalous nucleotide sharing. The clones in this table, taken by TCRdb from immuneACCESS, are in-frame only. Not every clone is retained; where verified, under half of the shortfall comes from an unresolved V gene, and the cause of the rest is unknown. The DNA gave D and trimming, while V, J and clone size come from that table. Per the sample table, the count is around 140,000 clones. Together, the top ten hold roughly 1.6% of the sample.

The chain is assembled from TRBV5-8 and TRBJ1-4, and 8 junctional nucleotides match TRBD1. The receptor comes from a woman between 40 and 50 years old in good health and CMV-seronegative. The sample was PBMCs. The sequence in DNA is TGTGCCAGCAGCCGACAGGGGTCTAATGAAAAACTGTTTTTT. Its protein is CASSRQGSNEKLFF. Supplemented by the reference TRBV5-8 and TRBJ1-4 proteins around the CDR3, the complete variable domain is EAGVTQSPTHLIKTRGQQATLRCSPISGHTSVYWYQQALGLGLQFLLWYDEGEERNRGNFPPRFSGRQFPNYSSELNVNALELEDSALYLCASSRQGSNEKLFFGSGTQLSVL.